Each of the 10 T cell receptor beta chains below was sequenced from the same sample in a study of identical twins. One entry per CDR3 protein results from TCRdb running MiXCR on the 5' RACE reads. The data contain around 290,000 distinct CDR3 sequences, more than 8% of them singletons. These sequences were also reported in another study, on yellow fever vaccine responses in identical twins.

Source material: CD8+ T cells sorted from blood. The receptors were sampled from a woman aged 18-29 years in good health.

Many counts were recorded for this clonotype. The rearrangement links TRBV12-3 or TRBV12-4 to TRBJ2-7; D is uncertain. CDR3 length equals 13 residues. V was cut by 5 bases and J by 0 bases, with 8 bases left in between. The CDR3 protein is CASSMTDSYEQYF. The CDR3 nucleotides read TGTGCCAGCAGTATGACTGACTCCTACGAGCAGTACTTC.

The rearrangement joins TRBV27 to TRBJ2-1, with D tentatively TRBD2 (5 bases). V was cut by 4 bases and J by 9 bases, with 25 bases left in between. Germline CDR1 and CDR2: MNHEY and SMNVEV (reference sequence). This CDR3 spans 17 amino acids. This CDR3 is CASSSPVHPTIYPEQFF. CDR3 coding DNA: TGTGCCAGCAGTTCGCCAGTCCATCCGACTATTTACCCTGAGCAGTTCTTC.

The chain employs TRBV20-1 and TRBJ2-1; D not resolved. The CDR3 spans 11 residues. Trimming pared 4 bases from V and 5 bases from J, leaving 6 bases between. Germline lookup yields CDR1 DFQATT and CDR2 SNEGSKA (reference sequence). This chain's CDR3 is CSAMVHNEQFF. The DNA of the CDR3 is TGCAGTGCTATGGTCCACAATGAGCAGTTCTTC.

This clonotype has at least ten counts. The V and J genes are TRBV28 and TRBJ2-7; TRBD1 matches at 8 bases. The V segment lost 6 bases and the J segment 4 bases; nucleotides outside the gene matches: 8. This CDR3 contains 14 residues. Per germline, CDR1 MDHEN and CDR2 SYDVKM. The CDR3 loop reads CASSSPRQGYEQYF. In DNA, the CDR3 is TGTGCCAGCAGCAGTCCACGACAGGGGTACGAGCAGTACTTC.

This chain connects TRBV15 to TRBJ1-1; possible D gene TRBD1, 5 bases. V shed 8 bases and J shed 9 bases, with 31 bases lying between them. Germline V gene sequence: CDR1 LNHNV, CDR2 YYDKDF (reference sequence). There are 17 residues in the CDR3. DNA of the CDR3: TGTGCCACCGGGGCCGAATTTCCGGGGCCCCCGGGTTTTAAAGCTTTCTTT. It encodes CATGAEFPGPPGFKAFF.

This clonotype was detected many times. The chain carries TRBV12-3 or TRBV12-4 and TRBJ2-5; 8 bases agree with TRBD2. This CDR3 is built from 16 residues. Trimming took 6 bases from V and 3 from J; bases not matched to a gene: 12. As DNA, the CDR3 is TGTGCCAGCAGCCTACTGAGCGGGGGATCGAAAGAGACCCAGTACTTC. As protein: CASSLLSGGSKETQYF.

The chain joins TRBV29-1 to TRBJ2-5, with a possible D match to TRBD2 (6 bases). Per germline, CDR1 SQVTM and CDR2 ANQGSEA. The V gene lost 0 bases and the J gene lost 0 bases, with 14 bases spanning the gap. This CDR3 is built from 16 residues. CDR3 nucleotides: TGCAGCGTTGAAGAGGGGGGTTGGAGCTACCAAGAGACCCAGTACTTC. It translates to CSVEEGGWSYQETQYF.

This clonotype was detected ten times or more. The chain combines TRBV4-2 with TRBJ2-5; TRBD1 aligns across 10 bases. The CDR3 length is 13 residues. J gave up 5 bases and V 3 bases, and 0 bases lay outside the gene matches. Germline V CDR1 and CDR2: LGHNA, YNFKEQ. The CDR3 loop is CASSQTGGETQYF. The CDR3 region has the DNA TGTGCCAGCAGCCAGACAGGGGGCGAGACCCAGTACTTC.

The chain combines TRBV7-2 with TRBJ2-7, with a possible D match to TRBD1 (6 bases). Germline V gene sequence: CDR1 SGHTA, CDR2 FQGNSA. Trimming stripped 5 bases from V and 6 bases from J, with 14 bases between. This CDR3 region has 13 residues. The CDR3 sequence is CASSPAGTIEQYF. CDR3 nucleotides: TGTGCCAGCAGCCCCGCCGGGACAATCGAGCAGTACTTC.

This clonotype came up many times. The rearrangement links TRBV5-6 to TRBJ2-7, with a tentative D call TRBD1 (6 bases). The CDR3 has 12 residues. Trimming removed 7 bases at V and 6 bases at J, with 14 bases between. Germline values: CDR1 SGHDT, CDR2 YYEEEE. CDR3 residues: CASGLGAVEQYF. For the CDR3, the DNA is TGTGCCAGCGGCCTGGGGGCGGTCGAGCAGTACTTC.